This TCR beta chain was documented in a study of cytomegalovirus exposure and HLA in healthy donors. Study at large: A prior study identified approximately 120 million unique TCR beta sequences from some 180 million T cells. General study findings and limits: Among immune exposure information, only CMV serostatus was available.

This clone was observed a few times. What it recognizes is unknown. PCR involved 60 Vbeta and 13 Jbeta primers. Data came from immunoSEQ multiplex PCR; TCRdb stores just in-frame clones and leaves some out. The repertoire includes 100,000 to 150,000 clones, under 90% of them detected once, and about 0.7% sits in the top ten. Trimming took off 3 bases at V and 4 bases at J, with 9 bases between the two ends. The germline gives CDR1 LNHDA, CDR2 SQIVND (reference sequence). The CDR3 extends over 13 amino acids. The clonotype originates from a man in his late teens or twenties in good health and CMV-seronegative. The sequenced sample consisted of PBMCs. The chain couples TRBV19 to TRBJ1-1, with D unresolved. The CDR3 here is CASSMVRGTEAFF. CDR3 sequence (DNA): TGTGCCAGTAGTATGGTCCGGGGCACTGAAGCTTTCTTT.